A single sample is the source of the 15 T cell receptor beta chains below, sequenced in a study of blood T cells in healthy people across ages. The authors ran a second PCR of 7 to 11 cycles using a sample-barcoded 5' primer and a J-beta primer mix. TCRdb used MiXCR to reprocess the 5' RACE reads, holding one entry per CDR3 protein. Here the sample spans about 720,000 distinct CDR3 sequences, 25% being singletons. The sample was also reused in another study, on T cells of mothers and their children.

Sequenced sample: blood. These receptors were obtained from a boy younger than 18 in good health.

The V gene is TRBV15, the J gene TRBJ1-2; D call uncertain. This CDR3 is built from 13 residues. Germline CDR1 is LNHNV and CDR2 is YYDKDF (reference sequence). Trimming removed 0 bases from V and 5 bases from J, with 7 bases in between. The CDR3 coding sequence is TGTGCCACCAGCAGAGATCGAGGGTATGGCTACACCTTC. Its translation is CATSRDRGYGYTF.

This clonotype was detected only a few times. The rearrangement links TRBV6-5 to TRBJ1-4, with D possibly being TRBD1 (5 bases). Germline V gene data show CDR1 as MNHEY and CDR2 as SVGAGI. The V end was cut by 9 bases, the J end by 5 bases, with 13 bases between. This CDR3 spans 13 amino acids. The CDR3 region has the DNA TGTGCCAGTCTGGGACGGACGAATGAAAAACTGTTTTTT. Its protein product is CASLGRTNEKLFF.

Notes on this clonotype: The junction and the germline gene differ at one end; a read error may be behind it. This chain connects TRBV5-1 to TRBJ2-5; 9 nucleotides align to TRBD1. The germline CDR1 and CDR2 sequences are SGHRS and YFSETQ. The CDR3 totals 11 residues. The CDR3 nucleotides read TGCGTCAGCAGCTCGGGACAGGGCGCTATCTTC. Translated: CVSSSGQGAIF.

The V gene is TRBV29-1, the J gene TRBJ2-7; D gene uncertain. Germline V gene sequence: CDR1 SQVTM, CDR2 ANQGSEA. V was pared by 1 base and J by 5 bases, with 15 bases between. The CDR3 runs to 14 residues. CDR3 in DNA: TGCAGCGTTGAAGTAAGGACGGTCGGGCACGAGCAGTACTTC. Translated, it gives CSVEVRTVGHEQYF.

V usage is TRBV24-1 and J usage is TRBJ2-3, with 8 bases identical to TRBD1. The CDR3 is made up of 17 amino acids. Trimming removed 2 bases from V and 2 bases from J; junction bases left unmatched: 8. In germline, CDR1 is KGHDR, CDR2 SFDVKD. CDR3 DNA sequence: TGTGCCACCAGTGATTCCTTGGGACAGGCGAACACAGATACGCAGTATTTT. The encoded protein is CATSDSLGQANTDTQYF.

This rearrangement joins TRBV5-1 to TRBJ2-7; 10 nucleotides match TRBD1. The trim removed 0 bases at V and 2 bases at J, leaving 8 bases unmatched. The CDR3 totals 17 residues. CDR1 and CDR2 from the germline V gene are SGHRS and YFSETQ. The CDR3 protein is CASSLAGRDRGAYEQYF. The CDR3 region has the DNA TGCGCCAGCAGCTTGGCCGGACGGGACAGGGGTGCCTACGAGCAGTACTTC.

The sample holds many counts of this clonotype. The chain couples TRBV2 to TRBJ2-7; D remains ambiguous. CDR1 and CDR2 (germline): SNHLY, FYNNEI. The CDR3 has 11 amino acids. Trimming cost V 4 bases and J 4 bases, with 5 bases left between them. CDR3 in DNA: TGTGCCAGCAGTGTAGATTACGAGCAGTACTTC. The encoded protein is CASSVDYEQYF.

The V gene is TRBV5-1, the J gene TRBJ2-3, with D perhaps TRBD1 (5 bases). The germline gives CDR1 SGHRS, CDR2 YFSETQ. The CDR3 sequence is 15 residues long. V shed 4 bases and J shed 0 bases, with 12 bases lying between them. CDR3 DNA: TGCGCCAGCAGCCGCATGACAGAAAGCACAGATACGCAGTATTTT. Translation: CASSRMTESTDTQYF.

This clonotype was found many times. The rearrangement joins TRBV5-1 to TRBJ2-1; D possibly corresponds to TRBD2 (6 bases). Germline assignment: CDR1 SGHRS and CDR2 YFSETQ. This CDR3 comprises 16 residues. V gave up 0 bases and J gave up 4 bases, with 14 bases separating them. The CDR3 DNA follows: TGCGCCAGCAGCTTGGAGGGCGGGATGGGTTACAATGAGCAGTTCTTC. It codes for CASSLEGGMGYNEQFF. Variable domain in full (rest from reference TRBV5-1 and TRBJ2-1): KAGVTQTPRYLIKTRGQQVTLSCSPISGHRSVSWYQQTPGQGLQFLFEYFSETQRNKGNFPGRFSGRQFSNSRSEMNVSTLELGDSALYLCASSLEGGMGYNEQFFGPGTRLTVL.

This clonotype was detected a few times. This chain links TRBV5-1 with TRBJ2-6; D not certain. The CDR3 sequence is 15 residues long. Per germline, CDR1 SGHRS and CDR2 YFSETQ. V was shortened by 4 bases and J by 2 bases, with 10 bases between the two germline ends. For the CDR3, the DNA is TGCGCCAGCAGCAAGCAGGTGGCTGGGGCCAACGTCCTGACTTTC. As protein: CASSKQVAGANVLTF.

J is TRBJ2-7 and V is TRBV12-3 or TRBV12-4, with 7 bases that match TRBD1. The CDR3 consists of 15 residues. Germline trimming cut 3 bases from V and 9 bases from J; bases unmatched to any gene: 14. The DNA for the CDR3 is TGTGCCAGCAGTTTCGGAGTAGGGGGCTCCTCTCGGCAGTACTTC. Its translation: CASSFGVGGSSRQYF.

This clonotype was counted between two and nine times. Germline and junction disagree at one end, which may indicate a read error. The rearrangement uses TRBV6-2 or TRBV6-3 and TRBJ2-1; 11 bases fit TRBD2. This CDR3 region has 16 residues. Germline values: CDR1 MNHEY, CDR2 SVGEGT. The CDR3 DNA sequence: TGTGCCAGCAGTCCTAGCGGGAGGTCGACCTACAATGAGCCGTTCTTC. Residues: CASSPSGRSTYNEPFF.

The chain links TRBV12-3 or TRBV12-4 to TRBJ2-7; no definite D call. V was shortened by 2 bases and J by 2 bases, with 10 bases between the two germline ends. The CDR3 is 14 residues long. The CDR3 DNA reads TGTGCCAGCAGTTTACAGGTCAATACCTACGAGCAGTACTTC. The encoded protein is CASSLQVNTYEQYF.

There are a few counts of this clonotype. The CDR3 here is CASSERVVLYGYTF. CDR3 coding DNA: TGTGCCAGCAGTGAGAGGGTGGTTCTCTATGGCTACACCTTC. This chain connects TRBV2 to TRBJ1-2, with D hard to call. V shed 3 bases and J shed 4 bases, with 12 bases lying between them. The germline CDR1 and CDR2 sequences are SNHLY and FYNNEI. The CDR3 contains 14 residues. Drawing the rest from reference TRBV2 and TRBJ1-2, the complete variable domain is EPEVTQTPSHQVTQMGQEVILRCVPISNHLYFYWYRQILGQKVEFLVSFYNNEISEKSEIFDDQFSVERPDGSNFTLKIRSTKLEDSAMYFCASSERVVLYGYTFGSGTRLTVV.

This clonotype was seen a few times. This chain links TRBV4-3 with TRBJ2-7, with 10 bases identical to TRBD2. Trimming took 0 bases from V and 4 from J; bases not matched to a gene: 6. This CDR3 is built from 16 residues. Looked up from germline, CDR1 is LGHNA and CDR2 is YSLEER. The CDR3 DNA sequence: TGCGCCAGCAGCCAAGATTGGGCTAGCGGGAGATACGAGCAGTACTTC. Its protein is CASSQDWASGRYEQYF.